The rows below give T cell receptor beta chains drawn from one sample of a study of T cells in Graves' hyperthyroidism and ophthalmopathy. Using its own MiXCR run on the multiplex PCR reads, TCRdb lists one record per CDR3 protein. The sample has about 400,000 distinct CDR3 sequences, approximately 25% seen once. Sequenced sample: blood. The receptors shown here come from a man between 50 and 59 years old with Graves' hyperthyroidism. CDR3s leave out the opening cysteine and the closing phenylalanine or tryptophan.

v_call	j_call	cdr3_aa
TRBV11-2	TRBJ2-3	ASSLGAASTDTQY
TRBV10-3	TRBJ2-3	ASSGDRGPTDTQY
TRBV7-9	TRBJ1-5	ASSLGFGPQH
TRBV6-1	TRBJ2-1	ASRPGARSSYNEQF
TRBV7-9	TRBJ2-4	ASSWDSLAKNIQY
TRBV6-1	TRBJ2-7	ASSEGTRVVYEQY
TRBV7-3	TRBJ2-7	ASSHLITPGLAGVYEQY
TRBV6-1	TRBJ1-2	ATLTGGGLNGYT
TRBV7-2	TRBJ2-3	ASSTRGSGTSTDTQY
TRBV10-3	TRBJ2-2	AISESRMTANTGELF
TRBV14	TRBJ1-3	ASSHRTGRSSGNTIY
TRBV6-1	TRBJ2-5	ASSYGGNQETQY
TRBV12-3/TRBV12-4	TRBJ2-3	ASTRGGRQDTQY
TRBV20-1	TRBJ2-6	SARAGGRSGANVLT
TRBV4-1	TRBJ2-7	ASSRDPGRARGGRADEQY
TRBV11-3	TRBJ1-1	ASIMGGEAF
TRBV6-5	TRBJ2-7	ASSYEGQRTEQY
TRBV27	TRBJ2-7	ASMRSGGTYEQY
TRBV12-3/TRBV12-4	TRBJ2-5	ASSSPIGQGKPSEQETQY
TRBV7-2	TRBJ2-1	ASSLAAGETEQF
TRBV19	TRBJ2-5	ASSIGGSYETQY
TRBV29-1	TRBJ1-4	SVQGGGSGEKLF
TRBV12-5	TRBJ2-4	ASGSSLTERNIQY
TRBV9	TRBJ1-3	ASSVEQTSSGNTIY
TRBV12-3/TRBV12-4	TRBJ2-5	ASSLARSGAETQY
TRBV11-3	TRBJ2-3	ASSTRGLTDTQY
TRBV7-7	TRBJ2-3	ASSFTSGSSDTQY
TRBV28	TRBJ2-5	ASRGLAGVGETQY
TRBV3-1	TRBJ1-1	ASSQGIVNTEAF
TRBV19	TRBJ1-2	ASSPGGGQGRARRGYT
TRBV11-3	TRBJ2-5	ASSRLREQETQY
TRBV4-2	TRBJ2-1	ASSHPTSGRGDEQF
TRBV19	TRBJ2-7	ASSTDPSSYEQY
TRBV5-5	TRBJ2-6	ASSWVNSGANVLT
TRBV2	TRBJ2-3	ASRRTDYTDTQY
TRBV3-1	TRBJ2-7	ASSQAAGGPYEQY
TRBV6-5	TRBJ2-7	ASSHTRESYEQY
TRBV5-1	TRBJ2-7	ASSLLVSGRSSYEQY
TRBV10-2	TRBJ2-4	ASSQTGGLENIQY
TRBV19	TRBJ1-1	ASSVIAPFTEAF
TRBV5-4	TRBJ2-7	ASSLDPSGSLYEQY
TRBV10-1	TRBJ1-1	ASSGQGKQAF
TRBV19	TRBJ2-2	ASRRDTANTGELF
TRBV6-6	TRBJ2-5	ASSYRTGGYMETQY
TRBV11-1	TRBJ2-2	ASSPRMTGELF
TRBV29-1	TRBJ2-7	SVDGLGLYEQY
TRBV6-1	TRBJ2-7	ASTGGGREQY
TRBV7-9	TRBJ1-2	ASSLAGTGPYGYT
TRBV5-1	TRBJ2-5	ASSLGTGTQETQY
TRBV2	TRBJ1-2	ASSVGVWGYT
TRBV20-1	TRBJ2-1	SARSARGSSYNEQF
TRBV2	TRBJ1-2	ASSEGWDTYGYT
TRBV24-1	TRBJ2-7	ATSDSSSGSREQY
TRBV29-1	TRBJ2-7	SVEVGLSYEQY
TRBV3-1	TRBJ2-3	ASSQSAFQTDTQY
TRBV5-6	TRBJ1-1	ASSTTPMNTEAF
TRBV10-1	TRBJ2-7	ASSPGLGYEQY